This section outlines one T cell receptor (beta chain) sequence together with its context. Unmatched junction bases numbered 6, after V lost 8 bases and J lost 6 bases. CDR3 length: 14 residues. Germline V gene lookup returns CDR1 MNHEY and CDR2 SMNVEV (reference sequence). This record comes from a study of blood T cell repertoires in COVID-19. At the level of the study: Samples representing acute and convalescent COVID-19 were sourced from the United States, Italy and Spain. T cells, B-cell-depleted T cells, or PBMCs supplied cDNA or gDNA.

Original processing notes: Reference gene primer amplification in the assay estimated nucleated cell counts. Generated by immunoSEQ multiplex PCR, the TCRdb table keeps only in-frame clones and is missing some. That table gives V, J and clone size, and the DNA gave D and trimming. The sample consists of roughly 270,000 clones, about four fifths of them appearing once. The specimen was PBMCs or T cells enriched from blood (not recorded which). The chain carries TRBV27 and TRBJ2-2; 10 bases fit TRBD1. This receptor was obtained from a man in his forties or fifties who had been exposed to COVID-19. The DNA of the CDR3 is TGTGCCAGCCGGACAGGGGGGCGGGCCGGGGAGCTGTTTTTT. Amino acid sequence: CASRTGGRAGELFF.